This T cell receptor beta chain appears in the sequencing data of a study of control samples from healthy donors and cancer patients. The repertoire was sequenced with immunoSEQ multiplex PCR; TCRdb's copy has only in-frame clones and lacks some. The sample has roughly 170,000 clones, around 88% seen once. CDR1 and CDR2 (germline): SEHNR, FQNEAQ (reference sequence). CDR3 length: 12 amino acids. Trimming took 5 bases from V and 4 from J, leaving 7 bases between them. V and J are TRBV7-9 and TRBJ2-3, with D hard to call. Sequenced input: blood. This clonotype was obtained from a woman in her 30s in good health. Written as DNA, the CDR3 is TGTGCCAGCAGCCCCGGCTCAGATACGCAGTATTTT. Protein: CASSPGSDTQYF.